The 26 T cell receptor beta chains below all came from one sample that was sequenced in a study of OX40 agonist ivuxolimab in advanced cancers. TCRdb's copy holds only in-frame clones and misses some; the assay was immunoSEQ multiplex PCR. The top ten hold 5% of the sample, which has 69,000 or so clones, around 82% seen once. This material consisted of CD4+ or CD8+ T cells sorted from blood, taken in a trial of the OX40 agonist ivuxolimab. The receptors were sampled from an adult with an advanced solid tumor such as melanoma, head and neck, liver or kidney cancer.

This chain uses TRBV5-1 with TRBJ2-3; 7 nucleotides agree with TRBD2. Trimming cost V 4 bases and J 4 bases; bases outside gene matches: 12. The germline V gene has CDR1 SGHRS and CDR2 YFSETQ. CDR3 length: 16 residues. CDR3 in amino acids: CASSLRPSGRPDTQYF. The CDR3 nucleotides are TGCGCCAGCAGCCTCCGGCCGTCCGGGAGGCCAGATACGCAGTATTTT.

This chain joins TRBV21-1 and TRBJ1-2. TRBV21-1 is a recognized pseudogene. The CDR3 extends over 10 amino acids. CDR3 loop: CASSRYGYTF. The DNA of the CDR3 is TGTGCCAGCAGCCGATATGGCTACACCTTC.

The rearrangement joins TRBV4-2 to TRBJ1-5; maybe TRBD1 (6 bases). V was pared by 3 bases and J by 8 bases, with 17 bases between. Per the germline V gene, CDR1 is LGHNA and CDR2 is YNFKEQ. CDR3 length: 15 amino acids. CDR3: CASSQNYRAREPQHF. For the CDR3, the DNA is TGTGCCAGCAGCCAGAACTACAGGGCCCGGGAGCCCCAGCATTTT.

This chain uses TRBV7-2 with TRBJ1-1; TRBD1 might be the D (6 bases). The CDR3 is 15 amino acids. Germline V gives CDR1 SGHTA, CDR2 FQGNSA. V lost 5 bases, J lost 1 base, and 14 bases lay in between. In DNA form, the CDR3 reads TGTGCCAGCAGCGGACGACAGGCCGCGAACACTGAAGCTTTCTTT. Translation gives CASSGRQAANTEAFF. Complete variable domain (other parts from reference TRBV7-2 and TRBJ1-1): GAGVSQSPSNKVTEKGKDVELRCDPISGHTALYWYRQSLGQGLEFLIYFQGNSAPDKSGLPSDRFSAERTGGSVSTLTIQRTQQEDSAVYLCASSGRQAANTEAFFGQGTRLTVV.

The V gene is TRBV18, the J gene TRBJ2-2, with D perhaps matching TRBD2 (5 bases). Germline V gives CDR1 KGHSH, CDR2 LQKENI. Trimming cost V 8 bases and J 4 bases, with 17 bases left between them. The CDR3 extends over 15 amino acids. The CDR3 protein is CASQEEELSTGELFF. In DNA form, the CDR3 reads TGTGCCAGCCAAGAGGAGGAGCTCAGCACCGGGGAGCTGTTTTTT.

CDR3 DNA: TGTGCCAGCAGCTTAGCAGAGGTCTACGAGCAGTACTTC. It codes for CASSLAEVYEQYF. This sequence joins TRBV7-8 and TRBJ2-7; no clear D gene. CDR1 and CDR2 from the germline V gene are SGHVS and FQNEAQ. V was shortened by 0 bases and J by 3 bases, with 6 bases between the two germline ends. The CDR3 runs to 13 residues.

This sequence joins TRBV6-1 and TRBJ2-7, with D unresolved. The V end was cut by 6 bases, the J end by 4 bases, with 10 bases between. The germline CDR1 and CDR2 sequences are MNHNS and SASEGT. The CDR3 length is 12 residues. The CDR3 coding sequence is TGTGCCAGCAGCCTTACATGGTACGAGCAGTACTTC. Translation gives CASSLTWYEQYF.

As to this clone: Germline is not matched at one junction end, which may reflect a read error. CDR3 loop: CVCGPNQPQHF. As DNA, the CDR3 is TGCGTCTGTGGTCCGAATCAGCCCCAGCATTTT. The gene calls are TRBV19 and TRBJ1-5; D uncertain. The CDR3 totals 11 residues. Germline V lookup: CDR1 LNHDA, CDR2 SQIVND (reference sequence).

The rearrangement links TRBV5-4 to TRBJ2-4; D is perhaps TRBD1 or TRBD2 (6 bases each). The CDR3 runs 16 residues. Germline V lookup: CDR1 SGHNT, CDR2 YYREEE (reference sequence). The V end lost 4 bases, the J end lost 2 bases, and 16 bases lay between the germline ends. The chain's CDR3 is CASSVGLGGSKNIQYF. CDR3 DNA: TGTGCCAGCAGCGTAGGATTAGGGGGGTCCAAAAACATTCAGTACTTC.

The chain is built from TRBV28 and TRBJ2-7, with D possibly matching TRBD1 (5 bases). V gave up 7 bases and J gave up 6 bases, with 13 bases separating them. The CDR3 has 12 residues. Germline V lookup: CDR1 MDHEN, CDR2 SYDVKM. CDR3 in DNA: TGTGCCAGCACTTTGTGGGGCTCCGAGCAGTACTTC. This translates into CASTLWGSEQYF.

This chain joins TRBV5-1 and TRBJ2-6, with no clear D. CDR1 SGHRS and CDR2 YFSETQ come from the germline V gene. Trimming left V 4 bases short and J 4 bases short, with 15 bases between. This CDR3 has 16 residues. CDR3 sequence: CASSTGNSVGANVLTF. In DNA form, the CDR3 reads TGCGCCAGCAGCACGGGCAATTCTGTGGGGGCCAACGTCCTGACTTTC.

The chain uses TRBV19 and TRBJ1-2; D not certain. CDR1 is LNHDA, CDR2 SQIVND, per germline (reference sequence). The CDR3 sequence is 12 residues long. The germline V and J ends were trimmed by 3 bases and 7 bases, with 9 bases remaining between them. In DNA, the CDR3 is TGTGCCAGTAGTATCAAGGTTGGTGGCTACACCTTC. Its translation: CASSIKVGGYTF.

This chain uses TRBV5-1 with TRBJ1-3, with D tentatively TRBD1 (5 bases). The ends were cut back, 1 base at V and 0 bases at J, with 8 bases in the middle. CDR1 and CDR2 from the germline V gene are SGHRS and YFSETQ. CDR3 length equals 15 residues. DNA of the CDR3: TGCGCCAGCAGCTTGAGGGGAGACTCTGGAAACACCATATATTTT. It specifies CASSLRGDSGNTIYF.

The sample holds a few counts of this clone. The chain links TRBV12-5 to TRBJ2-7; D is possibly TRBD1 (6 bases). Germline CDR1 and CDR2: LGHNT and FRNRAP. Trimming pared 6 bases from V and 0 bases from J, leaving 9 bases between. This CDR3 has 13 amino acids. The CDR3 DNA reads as TGTGCTAGTGGGTCGGACAGCTCCTACGAGCAGTACTTC. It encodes CASGSDSSYEQYF.

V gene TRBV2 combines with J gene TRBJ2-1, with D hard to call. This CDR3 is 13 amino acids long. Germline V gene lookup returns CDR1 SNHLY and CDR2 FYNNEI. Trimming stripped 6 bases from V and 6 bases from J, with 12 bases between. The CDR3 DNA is TGTGCCAGCAGGGCTGACTCCCCCAATGAGCAGTTCTTC. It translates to CASRADSPNEQFF.

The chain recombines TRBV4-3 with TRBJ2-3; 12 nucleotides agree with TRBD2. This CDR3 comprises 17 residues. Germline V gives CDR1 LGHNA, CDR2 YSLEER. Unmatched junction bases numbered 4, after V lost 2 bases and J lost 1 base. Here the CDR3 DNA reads TGCGCCAGCAGCCAACTAGCGGGGGGGCTTGGCACAGATACGCAGTATTTT. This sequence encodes CASSQLAGGLGTDTQYF.

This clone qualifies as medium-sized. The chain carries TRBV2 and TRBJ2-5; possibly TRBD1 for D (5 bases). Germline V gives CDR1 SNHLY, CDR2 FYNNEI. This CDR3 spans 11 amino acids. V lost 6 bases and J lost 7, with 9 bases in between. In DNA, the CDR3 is TGTGCCAGCAGATATGACAGGACCCAGTACTTC. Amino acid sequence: CASRYDRTQYF.

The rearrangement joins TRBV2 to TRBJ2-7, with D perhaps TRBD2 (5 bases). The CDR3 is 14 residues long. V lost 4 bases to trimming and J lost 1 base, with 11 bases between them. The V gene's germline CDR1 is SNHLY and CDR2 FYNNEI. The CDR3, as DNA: TGTGCCAGCAGTGGGGAACTAGTTTCCTACGAGCAGTACTTC. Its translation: CASSGELVSYEQYF.

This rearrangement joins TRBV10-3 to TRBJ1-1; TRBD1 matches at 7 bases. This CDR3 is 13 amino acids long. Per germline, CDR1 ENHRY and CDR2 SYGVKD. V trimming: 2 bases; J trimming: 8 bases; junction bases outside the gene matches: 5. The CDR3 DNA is TGTGCCATCAGTGAGGGGGGACAGCTAGAAGCTTTCTTT. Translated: CAISEGGQLEAFF.

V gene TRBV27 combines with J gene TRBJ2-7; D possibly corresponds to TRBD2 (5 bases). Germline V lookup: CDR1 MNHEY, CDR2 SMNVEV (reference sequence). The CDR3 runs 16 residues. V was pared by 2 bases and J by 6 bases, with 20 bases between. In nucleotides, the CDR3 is TGTGCCAGCAGTTTAAAAGTCCCCGCCGCGGGCTCCGAGCAGTACTTC. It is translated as CASSLKVPAAGSEQYF.

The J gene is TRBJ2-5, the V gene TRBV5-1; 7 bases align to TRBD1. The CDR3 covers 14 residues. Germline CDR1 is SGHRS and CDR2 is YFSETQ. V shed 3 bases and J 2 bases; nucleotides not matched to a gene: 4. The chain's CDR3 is CASSWGTAQETQYF. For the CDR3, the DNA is TGCGCCAGCAGCTGGGGGACAGCTCAAGAGACCCAGTACTTC.

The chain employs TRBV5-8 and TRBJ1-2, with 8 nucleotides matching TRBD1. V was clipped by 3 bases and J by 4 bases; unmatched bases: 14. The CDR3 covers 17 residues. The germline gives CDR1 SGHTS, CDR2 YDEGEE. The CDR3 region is CASSSNNAGTGVYGYTF. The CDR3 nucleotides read TGTGCCAGCAGCTCGAATAACGCCGGGACAGGAGTCTATGGCTACACCTTC.

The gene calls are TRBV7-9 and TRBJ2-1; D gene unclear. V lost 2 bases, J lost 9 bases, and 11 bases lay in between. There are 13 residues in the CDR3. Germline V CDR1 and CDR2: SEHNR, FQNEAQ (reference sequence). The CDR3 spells CASSLHGSVEQFF. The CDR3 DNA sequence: TGTGCCAGCAGCTTACACGGATCGGTTGAGCAGTTCTTC.

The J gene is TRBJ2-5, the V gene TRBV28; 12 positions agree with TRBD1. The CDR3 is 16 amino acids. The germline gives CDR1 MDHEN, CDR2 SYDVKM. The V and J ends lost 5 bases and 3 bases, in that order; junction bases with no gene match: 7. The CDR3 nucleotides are TGTGCCAGCAGTGGGGACAGGGGGCGCGGTAAAGAGACCCAGTACTTC. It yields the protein CASSGDRGRGKETQYF.

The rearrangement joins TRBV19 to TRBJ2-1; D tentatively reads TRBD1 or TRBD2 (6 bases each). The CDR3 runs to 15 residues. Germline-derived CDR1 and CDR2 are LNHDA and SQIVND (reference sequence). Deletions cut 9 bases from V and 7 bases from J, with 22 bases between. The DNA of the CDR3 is TGTGCCAGCATGTCCGTGGGGGGCGGTATGAATGAGCAGTTCTTC. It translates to CASMSVGGGMNEQFF.

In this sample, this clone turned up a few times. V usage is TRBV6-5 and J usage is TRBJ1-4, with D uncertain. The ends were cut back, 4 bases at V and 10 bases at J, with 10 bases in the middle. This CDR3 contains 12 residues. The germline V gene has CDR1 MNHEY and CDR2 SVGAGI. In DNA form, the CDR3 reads TGTGCCAGCAGTTCCAGGTTGGGAAAACTGTTTTTT. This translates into CASSSRLGKLFF.